There are a few counts of the clone carrying this T cell receptor beta chain. This record comes from a study of blood T cell repertoires in COVID-19. Study overall: COVID-19 samples collected from the United States, Italy and Spain covered acute and convalescent phases.

This table comes from immunoSEQ multiplex PCR, and its TCRdb copy is limited to in-frame clones, with some not included. The repertoire consists of roughly 80,000 clones, with roughly 84% occurring once and the leading ten covering around 15%. From germline, CDR1 is MNHNY and CDR2 SVGAGI (reference sequence). After removal of 5 bases from V and 7 bases from J, the junction contained 19 bases not matched to a gene. The length of the CDR3 is 17 residues. The chain combines TRBV6-6 with TRBJ1-2; TRBD1 matches at 7 bases. Sample: peripheral blood. The receptor's source is a woman between 65 and 79 years old with acute or convalescent COVID-19. The CDR3 DNA follows: TGTGCCAGCAGTCGGATGGGGCAACTACAGGGGTCGGGTGGCTACACCTTC. Protein: CASSRMGQLQGSGGYTF.